This is a list of T cell receptor beta chains from one sample in a study of T cells in tumors after PD-1 blockade. Sequencing used immunoSEQ multiplex PCR; TCRdb keeps in-frame clones, though not all of them. The table includes 45,000 or so clones, around 85% detected once. Specimen: PBMCs, collected before anti-PD-1 therapy. These receptors were taken from a human donor with advanced basal cell or squamous cell carcinoma (not recorded which). The CDR3 runs from the conserved cysteine through the conserved F or W.

j_call | v_call | cdr3_aa
TRBJ2-1 | TRBV7-8 | CASSKPSGTSTEQFF
TRBJ2-5 | TRBV5-4 | CASSLNVGGAETQYF
TRBJ2-1 | TRBV20-1 | CSAGEQFF
TRBJ2-7 | TRBV15 | CATSFKTSGSSEQYF
TRBJ1-2 | TRBV5-1 | CASSLDGNYGYTF
TRBJ2-2 | TRBV12-3/TRBV12-4 | CASSTLGRELFF
TRBJ1-5 | TRBV7-2 | CASSLVPTPGQPQHF
TRBJ2-1 | TRBV7-9 | CASSLLWDSSYNEQFF
TRBJ2-5 | TRBV4-1 | CASSQPGLAQETQYF
TRBJ1-5 | TRBV4-2 | CASSQEFDQPQHF
TRBJ2-1 | TRBV4-2 | CASSQDVLAGGVSYNEQFF
TRBJ1-2 | TRBV7-9 | CASSLGTGDGYTF
TRBJ1-5 | TRBV15 | CATSIWDRNQPQHF
TRBJ1-1 | TRBV12-3/TRBV12-4 | CASSPTRDTEAFF
TRBJ2-5 | TRBV5-1 | CASGPAGTGDLAGDSQTQYF
TRBJ1-1 | TRBV15 | CATSSYEAQGRNEAFF
TRBJ1-2 | TRBV25-1 | CASRALGGYTF
TRBJ2-7 | TRBV12-2 | CASRLLHLFGSLRHSYEQYF
TRBJ1-1 | TRBV29-1 | CSVRGQGEFTEAFF
TRBJ2-4 | TRBV11-3 | CASSSRVGSQNIQYF
TRBJ2-1 | TRBV5-6 | CASSLADRYNEQFF
TRBJ1-4 | TRBV2 | CASSGQIRLNF
TRBJ1-2 | TRBV5-1 | CASNHGQNEYGYTF
TRBJ2-6 | TRBV9 | CASSVNRYSGANVLTF
TRBJ2-3 | TRBV3-1/TRBV3-2 | CASSQAGVSTDTQYF
TRBJ2-5 | TRBV5-5 | CASSQGTIFDGETQYF
TRBJ2-7 | TRBV9 | CASSADRNTYEQYF
TRBJ2-1 | TRBV14 | CASSQDGLAAANEQFF
TRBJ1-2 | TRBV2 | CASRLGAQGLGNYGYTF
TRBJ2-7 | TRBV12-3/TRBV12-4 | CASSLDGYYEQYF
TRBJ1-3 | TRBV6-5 | CASSQGPSGNTIYF
TRBJ2-7 | TRBV28 | CASSSSPYEQYF